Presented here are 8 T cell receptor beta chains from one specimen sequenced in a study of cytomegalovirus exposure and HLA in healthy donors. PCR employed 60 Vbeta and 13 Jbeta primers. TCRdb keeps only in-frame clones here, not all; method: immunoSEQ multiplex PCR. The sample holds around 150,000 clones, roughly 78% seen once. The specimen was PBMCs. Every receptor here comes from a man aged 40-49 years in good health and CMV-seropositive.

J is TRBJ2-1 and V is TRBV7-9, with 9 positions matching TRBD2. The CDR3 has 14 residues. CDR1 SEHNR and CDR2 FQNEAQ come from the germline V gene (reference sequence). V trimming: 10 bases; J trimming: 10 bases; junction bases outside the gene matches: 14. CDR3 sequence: CATLVAGVLGEQFF. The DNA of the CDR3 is TGTGCCACCTTGGTAGCGGGAGTACTGGGAGAGCAGTTCTTC.

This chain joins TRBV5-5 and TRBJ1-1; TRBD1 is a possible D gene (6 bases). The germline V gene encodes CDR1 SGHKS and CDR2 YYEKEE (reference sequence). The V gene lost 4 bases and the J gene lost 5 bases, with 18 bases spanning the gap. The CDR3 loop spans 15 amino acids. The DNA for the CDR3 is TGTGCCAGCAGCCGTCGAGGGGGGGGCGATACTGAAGCTTTCTTT. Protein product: CASSRRGGGDTEAFF.

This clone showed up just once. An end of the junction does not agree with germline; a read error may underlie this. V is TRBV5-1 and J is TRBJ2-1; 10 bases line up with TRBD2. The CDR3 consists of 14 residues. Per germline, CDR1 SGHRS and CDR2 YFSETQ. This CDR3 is CASSLDSLAGAWIF. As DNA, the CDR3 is TGCGCCAGCAGCTTGGATAGTCTAGCGGGAGCCTGGATCTTC.

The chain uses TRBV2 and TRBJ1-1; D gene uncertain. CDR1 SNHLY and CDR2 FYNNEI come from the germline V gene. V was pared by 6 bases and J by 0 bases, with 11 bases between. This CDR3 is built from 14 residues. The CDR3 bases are TGTGCCAGCAGCGGGTTTGTGATGAACACTGAAGCTTTCTTT. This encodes CASSGFVMNTEAFF.

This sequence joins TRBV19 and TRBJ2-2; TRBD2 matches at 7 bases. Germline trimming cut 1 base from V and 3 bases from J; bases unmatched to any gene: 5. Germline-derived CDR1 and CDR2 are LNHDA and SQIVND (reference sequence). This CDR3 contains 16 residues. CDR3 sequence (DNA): TGTGCCAGTAGTATAGCGGCTAGCGGCCACACCGGGGAGCTGTTTTTT. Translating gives CASSIAASGHTGELFF. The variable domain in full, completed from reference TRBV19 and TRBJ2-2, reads DGGITQSPKYLFRKEGQNVTLSCEQNLNHDAMYWYRQDPGQGLRLIYYSQIVNDFQKGDIAEGYSVSREKKESFPLTVTSAQKNPTAFYLCASSIAASGHTGELFFGEGSRLTVL.

DNA of the CDR3: TGTGCCAGCAGTTCGCGACAGGGAGTCTCTGGAAACACCATATATTTT. Its protein product is CASSSRQGVSGNTIYF. The V call is TRBV27, the J call TRBJ1-3; 7 bases line up with TRBD1. The CDR3 sequence is 16 residues long. J gave up 0 bases and V 4 bases, and 6 bases lay outside the gene matches. The germline V gene encodes CDR1 MNHEY and CDR2 SMNVEV (reference sequence).

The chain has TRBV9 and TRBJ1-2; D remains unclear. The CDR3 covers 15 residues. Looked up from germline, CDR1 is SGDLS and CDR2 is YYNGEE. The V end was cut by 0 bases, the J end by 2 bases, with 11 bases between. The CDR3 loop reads CASSVEWPLNYGYTF. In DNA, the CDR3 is TGTGCCAGCAGCGTAGAATGGCCCTTAAACTATGGCTACACCTTC.

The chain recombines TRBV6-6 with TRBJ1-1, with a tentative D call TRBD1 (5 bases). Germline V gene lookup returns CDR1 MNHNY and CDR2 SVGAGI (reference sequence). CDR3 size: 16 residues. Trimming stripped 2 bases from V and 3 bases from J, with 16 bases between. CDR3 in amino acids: CASSYEEGWEDTEAFF. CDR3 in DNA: TGTGCCAGCAGTTACGAAGAGGGGTGGGAGGACACTGAAGCTTTCTTT.